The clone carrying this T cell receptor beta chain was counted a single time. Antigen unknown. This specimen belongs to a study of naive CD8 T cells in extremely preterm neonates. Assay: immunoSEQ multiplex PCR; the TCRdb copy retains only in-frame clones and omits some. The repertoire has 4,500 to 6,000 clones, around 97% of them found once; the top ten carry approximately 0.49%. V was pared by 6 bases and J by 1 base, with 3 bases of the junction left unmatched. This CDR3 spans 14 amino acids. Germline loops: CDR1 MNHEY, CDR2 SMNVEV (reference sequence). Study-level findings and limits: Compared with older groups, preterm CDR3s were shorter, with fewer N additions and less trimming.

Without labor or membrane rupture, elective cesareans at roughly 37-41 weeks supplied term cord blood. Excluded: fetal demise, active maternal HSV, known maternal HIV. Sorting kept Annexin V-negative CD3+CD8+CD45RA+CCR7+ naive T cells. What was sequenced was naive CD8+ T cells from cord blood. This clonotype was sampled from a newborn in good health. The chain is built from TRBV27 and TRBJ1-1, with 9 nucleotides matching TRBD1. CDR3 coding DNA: TGTGCCAGCAGGGGGACAGGGCAGAACACTGAAGCTTTCTTT. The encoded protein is CASRGTGQNTEAFF.